This T cell receptor (beta chain) originates from a study of blood T cell repertoires in COVID-19 (dated by TCRdb to about 2020). Regarding the study in general: The collaborator samples originated in the United States, Italy and Spain and spanned the acute and convalescent phases of COVID-19. The prospective study material was composed of cDNA or gDNA derived from T cells, B-cell-depleted T cells, or PBMCs. Subjects who had been exposed to COVID-19, were actively infected with it, or had recovered from it provided the deeply sampled blood TCRbeta repertoires that made up the dataset. The repertoires were released in a freely available public database intended as a resource for research on the immune response to SARS-CoV-2. Samples were obtained from the ongoing ImmuneRACE study (first 160 participants) and from 1,200 or so subjects provided by 6 global collaborators. The sample metadata nearly always contained a de-identified subject ID, COVID-19 status, age in years and sex. Where available, HLA class I and class II types were taken from metadata supplied by the sample provider and were not determined by assay-based typing. The study at large found these results: The amount of clinical and demographic metadata varied by source and participant and was provided uncurated.

Between the V and J ends, shortened by 6 bases and 1 base respectively, the junction contains 16 bases. Counted from cysteine to phenylalanine, this CDR3 has 15 amino acids. Of all the DNA, just the CDR3 is kept, 45 bases in frame from base 1. The germline V gene encodes CDR1 SGHNT and CDR2 YENEEA. In Seattle, one collaborating source enrolled patients while the infection was active and tracked those patients longitudinally over the course of disease. Each collaborating institution followed its own protocols to collect whole blood in K2EDTA tubes. For TCRbeta analysis, collaborators shipped samples as frozen whole blood, isolated PBMCs, or DNA extracted from either of those sample types. A word on this clone: Its target antigen remains unknown. Qualities for individual bases were not recorded, and no much larger clone is one base off.

TCRbeta CDR3 regions were amplified from genomic DNA using the immunoSEQ Assay, a bias-controlled multiplex PCR. The original pipeline was this. The number of nucleated cells in each sample was estimated by amplification of reference gene primers within the assay. Sequence reads were collapsed and filtered to measure the absolute abundance of every unique TCRbeta CDR3 rearrangement. Productive Simpson clonality was computed per sample as the square root of Simpson's diversity index over productive rearrangements. TCRdb stores this immuneACCESS table with in-frame sequences only. Part of the clones is absent; in the studies checked, under half of the shortfall reflects unresolved V genes, and no reason is known for the rest. Clone size and V and J calls were adopted from that table, with D and trimming inferred from the DNA. For this sample the table gives about 130,000 clones, of which approximately 85% were detected only once. The ten largest clones capture about 18% of the sample.

The sample taken for sequencing was peripheral blood. This receptor was identified in a man between 25 and 39 years old with COVID-19, enrolled during active disease. The chain employs TRBV11-3 and TRBJ2-7; 6 matching bases give a weak D call of TRBD1. The nucleotide sequence is given as TGTGCCAGCAGTCCAACTCGACAGGCTTCCTACGAGCAGTACTTC. Its product reads: CASSPTRQASYEQYF.